A selection of T cell receptor beta chains follows, all from one sample in a study of Graves' ophthalmopathy and Graves' hyperthyroidism. TCRdb passed the multiplex PCR reads through MiXCR, listing each CDR3 protein once. Here the sample spans some 250,000 distinct CDR3 sequences, 45% being singletons. Sequenced: peripheral blood. All receptors come from an adult man with Graves' ophthalmopathy. Each CDR3 is given with its conserved first and last residue. Fields, in order: V gene, CDR3 length, clone size, J gene, D gene, CDR3 protein, CDR3 DNA. D genes are given only for firm matches. Size values are once, few and many counts, or a class for expanded clones, and some rows have none.

TRBV7-2	15	once	TRBJ2-2	NA	CASSPRGGNTGELFF	TGTGCCAGCAGCCCTAGGGGGGGTAACACCGGGGAGCTGTTTTTT
TRBV2	14	NA	TRBJ1-6	NA	CASSATGLRSPLHF	TGTGCCAGCAGTGCAACAGGGCTGAGGTCACCCCTCCACTTT
TRBV15	11	few	TRBJ1-1	NA	CATSSTGEAFF	TGTGCCACCAGCAGTACAGGAGAAGCTTTCTTT
TRBV6-5	14	NA	TRBJ1-1	TRBD1	CASSTGTGGTEAFF	TGTGCCAGCAGTACGGGGACAGGGGGAACTGAAGCTTTCTTT
TRBV5-1	14	few	TRBJ1-2	NA	CASSLGARDYGYTF	TGCGCCAGCAGCTTGGGGGCCAGGGACTATGGCTACACCTTC
TRBV4-2	16	NA	TRBJ2-7	NA	CASSVDGRSSAYEQYF	TGTGCCAGCAGCGTGGACGGCCGGTCCAGCGCCTACGAGCAGTACTTC
TRBV7-8	18	NA	TRBJ1-5	TRBD1	CASSLARDRGGSNQPQHF	TGTGCCAGCAGCTTAGCCCGGGACAGGGGAGGGAGCAATCAGCCCCAGCATTTT
TRBV9	14	NA	TRBJ1-6	NA	CASRPLGQRPPLHF	TGTGCCAGCAGACCCCTGGGCCAACGTCCACCCCTCCACTTT
TRBV6-1	13	NA	TRBJ2-5	NA	CASNTPTGETQYF	TGTGCCAGCAATACCCCTACGGGAGAGACCCAGTACTTC
TRBV7-2	15	NA	TRBJ2-5	NA	CASSFGSHGQEAQYF	TGTGCCAGCAGCTTCGGGAGTCATGGACAAGAGGCCCAGTACTTC
TRBV7-2	13	few	TRBJ1-4	TRBD1	CASGQGINEKLFF	TGTGCCAGCGGACAGGGGATAAATGAAAAACTGTTTTTT
TRBV9	16	NA	TRBJ1-3	TRBD1	CASSVGYDRAGNTIYF	TGTGCCAGCAGCGTAGGGTACGACAGGGCTGGAAACACCATATATTTT
TRBV7-9	17	few	TRBJ2-6	TRBD1	CASSILQGAAGANVLTF	TGTGCCAGCAGCATTCTACAGGGGGCGGCTGGGGCCAACGTCCTGACTTTC
TRBV6-1	15	few	TRBJ1-4	TRBD1	CASSEQGATNEKLFF	TGTGCCAGCAGTGAACAGGGGGCAACTAATGAAAAACTGTTTTTT
TRBV7-8	16	NA	TRBJ1-5	TRBD1	CASSSDRGWSNQPQHF	TGTGCCAGCAGCTCTGACAGGGGATGGAGCAATCAGCCCCAGCATTTT
TRBV4-1	16	many	TRBJ2-7	TRBD2	CASSQDGSRGAYEQYF	TGCGCCAGCAGCCAAGATGGATCTCGGGGGGCCTACGAGCAGTACTTC
TRBV7-8	16	NA	TRBJ1-6	NA	CASSLSWGGGGSPLHF	TGTGCCAGCAGCTTAAGTTGGGGCGGGGGTGGTTCACCCCTCCACTTT
TRBV5-1	11	NA	TRBJ2-7	NA	CASSLMTEQYF	TGCGCCAGCAGCTTGATGACCGAGCAGTACTTC
TRBV6-5	13	NA	TRBJ1-2	NA	CASSYEGGVGYTF	TGTGCCAGCAGTTACGAGGGGGGAGTTGGCTACACCTTC
TRBV29-1	11	many	TRBJ2-7	NA	CSVLTGSKQYF	TGCAGCGTCCTGACGGGGTCAAAGCAGTACTTC
TRBV4-2	14	NA	TRBJ1-1	NA	CASSQDRGNTEAFF	TGTGCCAGCAGCCAAGATCGGGGGAACACTGAAGCTTTCTTT
TRBV25-1	14	many	TRBJ2-7	TRBD2	CASSLSSGSYEQYF	TGTGCCAGCAGCCTAAGTAGCGGGAGCTACGAGCAGTACTTC
TRBV2	12	many	TRBJ2-5	NA	CASNGNQETQYF	TGTGCCAGCAACGGGAACCAAGAGACCCAGTACTTC